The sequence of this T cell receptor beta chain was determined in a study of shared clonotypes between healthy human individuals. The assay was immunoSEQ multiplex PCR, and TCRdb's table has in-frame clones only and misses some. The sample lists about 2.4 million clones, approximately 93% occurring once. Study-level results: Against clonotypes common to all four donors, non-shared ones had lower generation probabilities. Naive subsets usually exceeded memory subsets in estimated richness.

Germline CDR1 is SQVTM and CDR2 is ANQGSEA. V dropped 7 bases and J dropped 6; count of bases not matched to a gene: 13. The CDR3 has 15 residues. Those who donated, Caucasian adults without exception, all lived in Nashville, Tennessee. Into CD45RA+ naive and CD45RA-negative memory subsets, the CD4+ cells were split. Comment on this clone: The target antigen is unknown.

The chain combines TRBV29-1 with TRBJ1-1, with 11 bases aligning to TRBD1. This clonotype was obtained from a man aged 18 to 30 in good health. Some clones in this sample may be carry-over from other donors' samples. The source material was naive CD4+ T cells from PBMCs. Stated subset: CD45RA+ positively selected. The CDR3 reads CSGTGQGAVYAEAFF. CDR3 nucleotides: TGCAGCGGCACCGGACAGGGGGCTGTTTATGCTGAAGCTTTCTTT. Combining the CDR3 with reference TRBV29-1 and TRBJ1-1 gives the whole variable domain SAVISQKPSRDICQRGTSLTIQCQVDSQVTMMFWYRQQPGQSLTLIATANQGSEATYESGFVIDKFPISRPNLTFSTLTVSNMSPEDSSIYLCSGTGQGAVYAEAFFGQGTRLTVV.